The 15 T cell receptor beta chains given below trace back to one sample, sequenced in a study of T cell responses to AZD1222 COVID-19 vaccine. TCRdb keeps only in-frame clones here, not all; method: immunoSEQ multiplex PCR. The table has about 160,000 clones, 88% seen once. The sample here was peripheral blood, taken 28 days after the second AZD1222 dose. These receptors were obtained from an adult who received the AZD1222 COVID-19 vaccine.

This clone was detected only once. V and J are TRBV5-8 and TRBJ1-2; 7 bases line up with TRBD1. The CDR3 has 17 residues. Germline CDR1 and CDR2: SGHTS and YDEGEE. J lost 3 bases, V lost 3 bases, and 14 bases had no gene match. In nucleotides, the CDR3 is TGTGCCAGCAGCTCCGCATTACAGGGGACTATCCACTATGGCTACACCTTC. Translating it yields CASSSALQGTIHYGYTF.

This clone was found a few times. This CDR3 is CASSDGAGGANVLTF. In DNA, the CDR3 is TGTGCCAGCAGTGACGGAGCGGGGGGGGCCAACGTCCTGACTTTC. The chain combines TRBV6-4 with TRBJ2-6, with 7 bases identical to TRBD2. With V trimmed by 2 bases and J by 4 bases, 2 bases remained unmatched. This CDR3 comprises 15 residues. Germline CDR1 reads MRHNA; CDR2 reads SNTAGT.

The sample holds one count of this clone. The CDR3 DNA follows: TGTGCCAGCAGCTTGGTGTACGAGCAGTACTTC. This encodes CASSLVYEQYF. The chain links TRBV5-6 to TRBJ2-7; D not certain. The germline gives CDR1 SGHDT, CDR2 YYEEEE. Trimming left V 0 bases short and J 4 bases short, with 2 bases between. This CDR3 spans 11 amino acids.

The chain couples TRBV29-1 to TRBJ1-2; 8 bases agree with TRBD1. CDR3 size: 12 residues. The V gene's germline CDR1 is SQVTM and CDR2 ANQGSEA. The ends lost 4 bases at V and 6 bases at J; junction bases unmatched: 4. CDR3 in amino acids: CSVVGQGHGYTF. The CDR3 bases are TGCAGCGTTGTAGGACAGGGACATGGCTACACCTTC. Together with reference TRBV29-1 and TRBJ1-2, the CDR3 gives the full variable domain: SAVISQKPSRDICQRGTSLTIQCQVDSQVTMMFWYRQQPGQSLTLIATANQGSEATYESGFVIDKFPISRPNLTFSTLTVSNMSPEDSSIYLCSVVGQGHGYTFGSGTRLTVV.

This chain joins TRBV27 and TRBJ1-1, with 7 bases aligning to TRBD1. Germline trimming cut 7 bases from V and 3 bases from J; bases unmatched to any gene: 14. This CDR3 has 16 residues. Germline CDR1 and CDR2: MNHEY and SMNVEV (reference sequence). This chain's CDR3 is CASTTYRGGLDTEAFF. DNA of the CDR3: TGTGCCAGCACCACATACAGGGGAGGGTTGGACACTGAAGCTTTCTTT.

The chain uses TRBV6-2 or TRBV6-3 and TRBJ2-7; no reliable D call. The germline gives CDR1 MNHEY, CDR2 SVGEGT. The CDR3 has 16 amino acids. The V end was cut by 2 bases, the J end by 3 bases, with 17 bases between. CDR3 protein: CASSYPSYQPRYEQYF. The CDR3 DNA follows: TGTGCCAGCAGTTACCCGAGCTACCAACCTCGCTACGAGCAGTACTTC.

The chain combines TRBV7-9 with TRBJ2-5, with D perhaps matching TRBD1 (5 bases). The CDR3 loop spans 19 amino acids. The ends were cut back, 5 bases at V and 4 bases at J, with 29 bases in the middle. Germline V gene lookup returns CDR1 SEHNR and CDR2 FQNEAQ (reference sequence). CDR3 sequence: CASSPIGRQLPGFGETQYF. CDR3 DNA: TGTGCCAGCAGCCCTATTGGGCGACAGCTACCGGGCTTTGGAGAGACCCAGTACTTC. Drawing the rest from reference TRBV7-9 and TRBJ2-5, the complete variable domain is DTGVSQNPRHKITKRGQNVTFRCDPISEHNRLYWYRQTLGQGPEFLTYFQNEAQLEKSRLLSDRFSAERPKGSFSTLEIQRTEQGDSAMYLCASSPIGRQLPGFGETQYFGPGTRLLVL.

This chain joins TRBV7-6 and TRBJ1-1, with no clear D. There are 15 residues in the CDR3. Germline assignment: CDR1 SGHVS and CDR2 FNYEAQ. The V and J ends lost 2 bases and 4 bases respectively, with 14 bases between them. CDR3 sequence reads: CASSLLGSGITEAFF. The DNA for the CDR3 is TGTGCCAGCAGCTTACTGGGCTCTGGGATCACTGAAGCTTTCTTT.

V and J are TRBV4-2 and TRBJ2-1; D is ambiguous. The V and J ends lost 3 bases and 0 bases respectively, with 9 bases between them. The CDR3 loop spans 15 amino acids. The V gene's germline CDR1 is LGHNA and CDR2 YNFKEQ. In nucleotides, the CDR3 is TGTGCCAGCAGCCAGAGTATATACTCCTACAATGAGCAGTTCTTC. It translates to CASSQSIYSYNEQFF.

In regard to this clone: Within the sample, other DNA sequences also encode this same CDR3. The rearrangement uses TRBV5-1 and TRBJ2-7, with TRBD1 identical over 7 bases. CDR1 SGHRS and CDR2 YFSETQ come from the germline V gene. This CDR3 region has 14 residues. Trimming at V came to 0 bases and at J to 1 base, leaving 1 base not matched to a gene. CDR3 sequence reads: CASSLGDSSYEQYF. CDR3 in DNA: TGCGCCAGCAGCTTGGGGGACAGTTCCTACGAGCAGTACTTC.

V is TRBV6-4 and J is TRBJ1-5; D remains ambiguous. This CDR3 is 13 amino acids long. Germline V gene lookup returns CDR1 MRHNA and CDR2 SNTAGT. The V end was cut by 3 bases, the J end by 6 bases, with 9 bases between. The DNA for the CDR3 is TGTGCCAGCAGTGAGTGGGTAGGTCAGCCCCAGCATTTT. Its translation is CASSEWVGQPQHF.

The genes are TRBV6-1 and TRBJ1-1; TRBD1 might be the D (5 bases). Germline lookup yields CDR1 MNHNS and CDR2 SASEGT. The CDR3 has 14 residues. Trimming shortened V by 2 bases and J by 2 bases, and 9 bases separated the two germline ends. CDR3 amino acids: CASSEIRGNTEAFF. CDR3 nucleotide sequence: TGTGCCAGCAGTGAAATTAGGGGAAACACTGAAGCTTTCTTT.

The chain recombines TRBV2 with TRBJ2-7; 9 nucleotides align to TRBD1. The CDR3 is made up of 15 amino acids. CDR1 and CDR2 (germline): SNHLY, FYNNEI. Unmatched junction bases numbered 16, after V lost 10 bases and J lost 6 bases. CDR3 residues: CATNLDRGPSREQYF. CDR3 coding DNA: TGTGCCACCAATCTGGACAGGGGCCCATCCCGCGAGCAGTACTTC.

The CDR3 here is CASSRTFGQKLFF. The CDR3, as DNA: TGTGCCAGTAGCAGGACCTTTGGCCAAAAACTGTTTTTT. The J gene is TRBJ1-4, the V gene TRBV19, with D hard to call. Trimming pared 6 bases from V and 9 bases from J, leaving 14 bases between. From germline, CDR1 is LNHDA and CDR2 SQIVND (reference sequence). CDR3 length: 13 amino acids.

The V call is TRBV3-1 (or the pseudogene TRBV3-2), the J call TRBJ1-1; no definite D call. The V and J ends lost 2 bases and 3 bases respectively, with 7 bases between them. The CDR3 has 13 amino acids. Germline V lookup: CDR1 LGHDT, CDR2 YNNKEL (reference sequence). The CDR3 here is CASSQLGDTEAFF. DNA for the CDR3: TGTGCCAGCAGCCAACTAGGTGACACTGAAGCTTTCTTT.